What follows are 5 T cell receptor beta chains derived from one specimen sequenced in a study of blood T cell repertoires in COVID-19. Profiling relied on immunoSEQ multiplex PCR, and the TCRdb table lists in-frame clones only, not all of them. The repertoire holds a few hundred thousand clones, with under 90% as singletons. Sample: PBMCs or T cells enriched from blood (not recorded which). These receptors came from a woman in her thirties who had recovered from COVID-19.

The chain links TRBV28 to TRBJ1-2; D is ambiguous. The germline V gene encodes CDR1 MDHEN and CDR2 SYDVKM. V was cut by 1 base and J by 7 bases, with 7 bases left in between. The CDR3 is 12 residues long. CDR3 DNA: TGTGCCAGCAGTTTATCGCAGGTTGGCTACACCTTC. Amino acids: CASSLSQVGYTF.

This clone was observed a single time. The chain has TRBV19 and TRBJ1-2, with D perhaps matching TRBD1 (6 bases). V lost 7 bases to trimming and J lost 4 bases, with 10 bases between them. This CDR3 comprises 12 residues. Germline CDR1 reads LNHDA; CDR2 reads SQIVND (reference sequence). CDR3 in amino acids: CASTQGPYGYTF. The CDR3 bases are TGTGCCAGTACGCAGGGGCCCTATGGCTACACCTTC.

The chain employs TRBV14 and TRBJ1-6; no clear D. CDR3 length equals 14 residues. With 0 bases removed from V and 10 bases from J, the gap between germline ends came to 10 bases. Germline V lookup: CDR1 SGHDN, CDR2 FVKESK. Here the CDR3 reads CASSQESERSPLHF. The CDR3 DNA is TGTGCCAGCAGCCAAGAATCCGAGAGATCACCCCTCCACTTT.

The genes are TRBV30 and TRBJ1-6; perhaps TRBD1 as D (6 bases). The germline V gene encodes CDR1 GTSNPN and CDR2 SVGIG (reference sequence). Deletions cut 4 bases from V and 10 bases from J, with 14 bases between. The CDR3 is 13 residues long. CDR3 protein: CAWTGGAESPLHF. CDR3 coding DNA: TGTGCCTGGACGGGGGGGGCCGAGTCACCCCTCCACTTT.

The V call is TRBV3-1 (or the pseudogene TRBV3-2), the J call TRBJ1-6; the match to TRBD1 covers 9 bases. Germline V gene data show CDR1 as LGHDT and CDR2 as YNNKEL (reference sequence). With 2 bases clipped from V and 6 bases from J, the junction kept 17 bases outside the gene matches. CDR3 size: 20 residues. The CDR3 DNA reads TGTGCCAGCAGCCAAAAGCCCGGGACAGGGAGGGGTCTAAGTAATTCACCCCTCCACTTT. It yields the protein CASSQKPGTGRGLSNSPLHF.